The text below deals with one TCR beta chain. Its antigen is undetermined. This entry belongs to a study of spatial heterogeneity in lung cancer. Via MiXCR, TCRdb re-called the 5' RACE reads, giving one row per CDR3 protein. This table has about 5,200 distinct CDR3 sequences, 10% to 15% appearing once. Described time point: sample taken at primary tumor resection. The donors comprised 60 to 80 untreated early-stage non-small cell lung cancer patients. V was pared by 4 bases and J by 8 bases, with 23 bases between. The CDR3 contains 16 residues. Overall study results and limits: Mutation tallies in tumors tracked expanded intratumoral alpha and beta TCR counts.

The chain joins TRBV12-3 or TRBV12-4 to TRBJ1-1, with D possibly TRBD1 on 5 matching bases. Sample: lung tumor tissue, taken at surgery. The source of this sequence is a male donor with early-stage non-small cell lung cancer. The CDR3 loop reads CASSSPDGDFRREAFF. The CDR3 coding sequence is TGTGCCAGCAGTTCACCGGACGGGGACTTTCGTCGCGAAGCTTTCTTT.